This is a list of T cell receptor beta chains from one sample in a study of CD8 T cells in ankylosing spondylitis. One entry per CDR3 protein, called by TCRdb with MiXCR from the 5' RACE reads. The repertoire has about 360,000 distinct CDR3 sequences, approximately 20% of them found once; the top ten carry approximately 14%. Sequences were obtained from blood, either unsorted or a sorted T cell fraction (not recorded which). These receptors were obtained from a male donor with ankylosing spondylitis or in good health (not recorded which). CDR3s leave out the opening cysteine and the closing phenylalanine or tryptophan. The order of the fields is V gene, CDR3 protein.

v_call: TRBV6-2/TRBV6-3
cdr3_aa: ASSYVIAGGVNYEQY

v_call: TRBV29-1
cdr3_aa: SVARPDRGNEQY

v_call: TRBV18
cdr3_aa: ASSPSDRGYYEQY

v_call: TRBV11-2
cdr3_aa: ASSFRDPPLHEQF

v_call: TRBV11-2
cdr3_aa: ASSLEVGTLYSNQPQH

v_call: TRBV5-5
cdr3_aa: ASSFWGRNTGELF

v_call: TRBV12-3/TRBV12-4
cdr3_aa: ASSRDRESQPQH

v_call: TRBV4-1
cdr3_aa: ASSQPPDTEAF

v_call: TRBV7-8
cdr3_aa: ASSLVDGGALEQY

v_call: TRBV27
cdr3_aa: ASSLSSGGFYEQY

v_call: TRBV7-2
cdr3_aa: ASSPNGGPYEQY

v_call: TRBV7-9
cdr3_aa: ASSLNRVETQY

v_call: TRBV12-3/TRBV12-4
cdr3_aa: ASSAGLAADTQY

v_call: TRBV11-2
cdr3_aa: ASSFQGYTDTQY

v_call: TRBV2
cdr3_aa: ASSETRGGRTDTQY

v_call: TRBV9
cdr3_aa: ASGASQETQY

v_call: TRBV4-1
cdr3_aa: ASSQEQGIVETQY

v_call: TRBV12-3/TRBV12-4
cdr3_aa: ASKPRRGGLWETQY

v_call: TRBV6-1
cdr3_aa: ASIRGAGTNTQY

v_call: TRBV28
cdr3_aa: ASSFPPRGSYERY

v_call: TRBV29-1
cdr3_aa: SGRGWIPPYEQY

v_call: TRBV27
cdr3_aa: ASSANGGLSYGYT

v_call: TRBV9
cdr3_aa: ASSVATNPGQAYGYT

v_call: TRBV30
cdr3_aa: AWSTLTDEQY

v_call: TRBV11-2
cdr3_aa: ASSPRLKSVHEQF

v_call: TRBV4-1
cdr3_aa: ASSQDRTTDTQY

v_call: TRBV5-6
cdr3_aa: ASTPGGAEQF

v_call: TRBV7-9
cdr3_aa: ASSSGQGRTDTQY

v_call: TRBV5-1
cdr3_aa: ASSFMGGDGYT

v_call: TRBV3-1
cdr3_aa: ASSLRGVLGYEQY

v_call: TRBV20-1
cdr3_aa: SARGLTRGQSYEQY

v_call: TRBV6-5
cdr3_aa: ASSYSAVRGNEQF

v_call: TRBV5-1
cdr3_aa: ASSLGTGVKRDRETQY

v_call: TRBV7-6
cdr3_aa: ASSLAVVRGQETQY

v_call: TRBV19
cdr3_aa: ASSMVAGDEQY

v_call: TRBV5-6
cdr3_aa: ASSLGWRSGGYT

v_call: TRBV12-3/TRBV12-4
cdr3_aa: ASSPTPDYYEQY

v_call: TRBV12-3/TRBV12-4
cdr3_aa: ASKIAPYNEQF

v_call: TRBV7-9
cdr3_aa: ASSLRTGNEQY

v_call: TRBV27
cdr3_aa: ASSLWSEVTEAF